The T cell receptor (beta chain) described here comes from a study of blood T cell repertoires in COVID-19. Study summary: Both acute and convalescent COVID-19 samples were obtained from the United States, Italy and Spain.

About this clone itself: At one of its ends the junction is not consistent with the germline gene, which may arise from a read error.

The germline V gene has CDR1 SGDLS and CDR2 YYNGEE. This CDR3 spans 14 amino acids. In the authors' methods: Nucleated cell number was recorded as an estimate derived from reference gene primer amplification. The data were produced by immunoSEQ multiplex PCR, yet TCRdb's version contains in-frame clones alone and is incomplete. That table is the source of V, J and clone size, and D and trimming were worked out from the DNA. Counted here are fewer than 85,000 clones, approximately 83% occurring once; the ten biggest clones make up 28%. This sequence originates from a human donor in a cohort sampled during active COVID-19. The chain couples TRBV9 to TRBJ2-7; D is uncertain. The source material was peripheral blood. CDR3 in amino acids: CASSGAPGSSEQYF. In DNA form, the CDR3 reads TGTGCCAGCAGCGGCGCTCCAGGTTCCTCCGAGCAGTACTTC.